This T cell receptor (beta chain) was found in a study of blood T cells in healthy people across ages. Study-level background: About one barcoded TCR beta cDNA was captured per two T cells. Study findings and constraints: A roughly linear fall in TCR beta diversity per million T cells was seen with increasing age.

Turning to this clonotype: What it binds is unknown.

CDR3 length: 13 residues. Germline V gives CDR1 LGHNA, CDR2 YNFKEQ. Trimming pared 1 base from V and 6 bases from J, leaving 7 bases between. The second PCR ran about 6 to 12 cycles with a sample-barcoded 5' primer and J-beta primers. TCRdb re-analysed the 5' RACE reads in MiXCR, keeping a single row per CDR3 protein. The repertoire includes about 780,000 distinct CDR3 sequences, approximately 24% of them detected once, and 3% sits in the top ten. The same sample was also used in a study of T cells of mothers and their children.

V is TRBV4-2 and J is TRBJ1-5; D is unresolved. The sample comprised blood. The source of this sequence is a boy aged 5 to 17 in good health. CDR3 sequence (DNA): TGTGCCAGCAGCCAAGGTACGATTCAGCCCCAGCATTTT. Translation: CASSQGTIQPQHF.